There are many counts of the clone carrying this T cell receptor (beta chain). The antigen remains undetermined. The authors ran a second PCR of about 7 to 11 cycles using a sample-barcoded 5' primer and a J-beta primer mix. A single record per CDR3 protein comes from TCRdb applying MiXCR to the 5' RACE reads. The data hold hundreds of thousands of distinct CDR3 sequences, with 45% to 50% observed a single time. CDR1 is DFQATT and CDR2 is SNEGSKA in the germline V gene (reference sequence). Trimming took off 6 bases at V and 1 base at J, with 5 bases between the two ends. The CDR3 consists of 11 residues. Per individual sample, total RNA of at least 5 micrograms was extracted. This record belongs to a study of blood T cells in healthy people across ages. General study points: Naive CD4+ cell counts and diversity both ran higher in long-lived than in aged donors. Unknown donor CMV status possibly confounded expanded clonotype changes. Roughly linear declines in TCR beta diversity per million T cells occurred with age.

The sequenced sample consisted of blood. The receptor was isolated from a woman aged 55-70 years in good health. V and J are TRBV20-1 and TRBJ2-3; D call uncertain. In nucleotides, the CDR3 is TGCAGTGCCTTAGGCACAGATACGCAGTATTTT. This translates into CSALGTDTQYF.